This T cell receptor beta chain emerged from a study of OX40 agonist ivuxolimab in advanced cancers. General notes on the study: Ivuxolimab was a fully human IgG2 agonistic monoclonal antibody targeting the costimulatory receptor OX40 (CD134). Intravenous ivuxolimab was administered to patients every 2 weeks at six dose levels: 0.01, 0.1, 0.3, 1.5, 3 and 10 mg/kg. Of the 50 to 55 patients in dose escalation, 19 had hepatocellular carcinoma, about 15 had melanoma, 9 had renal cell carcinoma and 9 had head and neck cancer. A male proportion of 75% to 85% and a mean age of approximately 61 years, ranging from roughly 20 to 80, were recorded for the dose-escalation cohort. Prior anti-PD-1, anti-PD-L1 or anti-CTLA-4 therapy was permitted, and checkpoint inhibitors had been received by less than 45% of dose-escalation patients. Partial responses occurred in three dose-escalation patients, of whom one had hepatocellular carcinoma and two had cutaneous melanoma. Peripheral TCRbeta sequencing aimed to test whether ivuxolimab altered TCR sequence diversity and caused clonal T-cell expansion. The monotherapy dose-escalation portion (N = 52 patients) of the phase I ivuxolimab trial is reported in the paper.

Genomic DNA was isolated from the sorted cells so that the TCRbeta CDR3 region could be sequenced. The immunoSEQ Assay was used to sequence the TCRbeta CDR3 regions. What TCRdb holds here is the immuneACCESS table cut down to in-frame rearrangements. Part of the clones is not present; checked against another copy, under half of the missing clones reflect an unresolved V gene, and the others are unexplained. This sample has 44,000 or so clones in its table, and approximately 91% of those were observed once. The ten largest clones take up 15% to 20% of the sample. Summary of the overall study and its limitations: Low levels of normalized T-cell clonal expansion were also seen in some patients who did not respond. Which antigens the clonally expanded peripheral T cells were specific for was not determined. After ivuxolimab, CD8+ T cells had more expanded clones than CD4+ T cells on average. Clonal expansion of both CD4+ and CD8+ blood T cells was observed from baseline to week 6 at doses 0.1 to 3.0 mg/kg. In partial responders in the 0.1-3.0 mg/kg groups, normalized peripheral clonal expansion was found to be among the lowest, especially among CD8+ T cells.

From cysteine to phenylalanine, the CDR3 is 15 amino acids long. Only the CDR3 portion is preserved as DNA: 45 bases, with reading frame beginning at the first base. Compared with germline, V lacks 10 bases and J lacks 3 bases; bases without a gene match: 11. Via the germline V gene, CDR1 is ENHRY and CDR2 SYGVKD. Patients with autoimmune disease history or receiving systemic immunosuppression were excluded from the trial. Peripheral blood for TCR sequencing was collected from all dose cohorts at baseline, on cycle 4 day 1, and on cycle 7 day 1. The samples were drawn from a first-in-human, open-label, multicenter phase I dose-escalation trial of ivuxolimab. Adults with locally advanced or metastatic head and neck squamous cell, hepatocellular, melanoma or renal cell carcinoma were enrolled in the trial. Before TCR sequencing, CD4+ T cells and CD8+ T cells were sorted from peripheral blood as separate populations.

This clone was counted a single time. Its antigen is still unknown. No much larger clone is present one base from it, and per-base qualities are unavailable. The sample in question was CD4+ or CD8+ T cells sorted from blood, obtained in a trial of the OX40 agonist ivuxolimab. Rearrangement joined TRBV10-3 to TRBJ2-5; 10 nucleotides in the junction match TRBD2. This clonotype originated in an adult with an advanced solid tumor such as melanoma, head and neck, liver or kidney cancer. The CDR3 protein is CATTNPGLAEETQYF. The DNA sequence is TGTGCCACCACGAATCCTGGACTAGCGGAAGAGACCCAGTACTTC.